Listed below are T cell receptor beta chains from one sample, sequenced in a study of human T cells and chemical hapten exposure. A single record per CDR3 protein comes from TCRdb applying MiXCR to the RACE reads. This table has tens of thousands of distinct CDR3 sequences, about 8% appearing once. The input for sequencing was whole blood, taken in connection with sensitization to the hapten diphenylcyclopropenone (DPC). These receptors came from a woman aged 30 to 39 with alopecia areata. Some clones in this sample may be carry-over from other donors' samples. The CDR3 runs from the conserved cysteine through the conserved F or W. The order of the fields is clone size, V gene, J gene, D gene, CDR3 DNA, CDR3 protein. D genes are given only for firm matches. Where a row states a size, it is once, few, many or the class of an expanded clone; other rows omit it.

size: few
V: TRBV7-8
J: TRBJ2-3
D: TRBD2
DNA: TGTGCCAGCAGCTTCCTAGCGGGGACCACAGATACGCAGTATTTT
CDR3: CASSFLAGTTDTQYF

size: many
V: TRBV15
J: TRBJ2-3
D: TRBD2
DNA: TGTGCCACATCTAGCGGGGGACCAGATACGCAGTATTTT
CDR3: CATSSGGPDTQYF

size: many
V: TRBV20-1
J: TRBJ1-2
D: .
DNA: TGCAGTGCTCTGGACAGTAACTATGGCTACACCTTC
CDR3: CSALDSNYGYTF

size: many
V: TRBV20-1
J: TRBJ2-3
D: .
DNA: TGCAGTGCTAGGTGGGACACAGATACGCAGTATTTT
CDR3: CSARWDTDTQYF

size: .
V: TRBV18
J: TRBJ2-3
D: .
DNA: TGTGAAAGCTCACGAGAGGGGTTTAGCACAGATACGCAGTATTTT
CDR3: CESSREGFSTDTQYF

size: few
V: TRBV10-3
J: TRBJ2-7
D: .
DNA: TGTGCCATCTCCAGGGATCTATACGAGCAGTACTTC
CDR3: CAISRDLYEQYF

size: many
V: TRBV6-5
J: TRBJ2-7
D: .
DNA: TGTGCCAGCAGTTTGCGTGAACAGGGAACCGAGCAGTACTTC
CDR3: CASSLREQGTEQYF

size: many
V: TRBV11-2
J: TRBJ2-7
D: .
DNA: TGTGCCAGCAGCTTGATGCCGGGGCTGAGCGAGCAGTACTTC
CDR3: CASSLMPGLSEQYF

size: few
V: TRBV6-5
J: TRBJ2-2
D: TRBD1
DNA: TGTGCCAGCACGACAGGGGCCGAAGGTGGGGAGCTGTTTTTT
CDR3: CASTTGAEGGELFF

size: .
V: TRBV12-3/TRBV12-4
J: TRBJ1-1
D: TRBD1
DNA: TGTGCCAGCAGGGGGGACAGGGGGTTCGCTGAAGCTTTCTTT
CDR3: CASRGDRGFAEAFF

size: .
V: TRBV21-1
J: TRBJ2-1
D: .
DNA: TGTGCCAGCAGCCTCACTAATCGGGAGGATGAGCAGTTCTTC
CDR3: CASSLTNREDEQFF

size: .
V: TRBV27
J: TRBJ2-7
D: .
DNA: TGTGCCAGCAGTTTAAGGCCAGGATTTATCTACGAGCAGTACTTC
CDR3: CASSLRPGFIYEQYF

size: .
V: TRBV5-6
J: TRBJ2-7
D: TRBD1
DNA: TGTGCCAGCAGCTTAAACGGGGGGACAGGGAGCTACGAGCAGTACTTC
CDR3: CASSLNGGTGSYEQYF

size: .
V: TRBV29-1
J: TRBJ1-5
D: .
DNA: TGCAGCGTTTCGCAGCCCGGCAGTGGGGCAGATCAGCCCCAGCATTTT
CDR3: CSVSQPGSGADQPQHF

size: many
V: TRBV5-1
J: TRBJ2-7
D: TRBD1
DNA: TGCGCCAGCAGCCTGGGGACAGACTCCTACGAGCAGTACTTC
CDR3: CASSLGTDSYEQYF

size: .
V: TRBV20-1
J: TRBJ1-4
D: .
DNA: TGCAGTGCCTTCGGAGGGGGTCAACCAGGGCCTCAGGCTAATGAAAAACTGTTTTTT
CDR3: CSAFGGGQPGPQANEKLFF

size: many
V: TRBV20-1
J: TRBJ1-1
D: .
DNA: TGCAGTGCTAGGGCGGGCCCGCGGGAAGCTTTCTTT
CDR3: CSARAGPREAFF

size: many
V: TRBV12-3/TRBV12-4
J: TRBJ1-1
D: .
DNA: TGTGCCAGCAGTTTATGGGGGGTAGCTGAAGCTTTCTTT
CDR3: CASSLWGVAEAFF

size: many
V: TRBV24-1
J: TRBJ2-2
D: TRBD1
DNA: TGTGCCACCAGTGATTCCGGGACAGGGAACACCGGGGAGCTGTTTTTT
CDR3: CATSDSGTGNTGELFF

size: .
V: TRBV20-1
J: TRBJ1-1
D: .
DNA: TGCAGCTCACTCAGGGCCTTTAACACTGAAGCTTTCTTT
CDR3: CSSLRAFNTEAFF

size: many
V: TRBV12-3/TRBV12-4
J: TRBJ2-7
D: TRBD1
DNA: TGTGCCAGCAGTTCGACAGGGGGACAACCCTACGAGCAGTACTTC
CDR3: CASSSTGGQPYEQYF

size: few
V: TRBV12-3/TRBV12-4
J: TRBJ2-1
D: TRBD1
DNA: TGTGCCAGCAGTCCGGACAGGGCAGGTGAGCAGTTCTTC
CDR3: CASSPDRAGEQFF

size: few
V: TRBV6-1
J: TRBJ2-5
D: TRBD1
DNA: TGTGCCAGCAGCCTATTAGCGACAGGGGTGAAGACCCAGTACTTC
CDR3: CASSLLATGVKTQYF

size: few
V: TRBV20-1
J: TRBJ1-2
D: .
DNA: TGCAGTGCTCAAGACAGTACAGTTCGCTATGGCTACACCTTC
CDR3: CSAQDSTVRYGYTF

size: .
V: TRBV5-1
J: TRBJ1-3
D: .
DNA: TGCGCCAGCAGCTTGGCCCTCTCTGGAAACACCATATATTTT
CDR3: CASSLALSGNTIYF

size: few
V: TRBV11-1
J: TRBJ2-3
D: .
DNA: TGTGCCAGCAGCTTAACCAGAGTCACAGATACGCAGTATTTT
CDR3: CASSLTRVTDTQYF

size: many
V: TRBV29-1
J: TRBJ2-7
D: TRBD2
DNA: TGCAGCGTCGGGGGGGGGTACAGGAACGAGCAGTACTTC
CDR3: CSVGGGYRNEQYF

size: .
V: TRBV5-1
J: TRBJ1-1
D: TRBD1
DNA: TGCGCCAGCAGCTTGGAAGGGGGCGTGGGGAACACTGAAGCTTTCTTT
CDR3: CASSLEGGVGNTEAFF

size: .
V: TRBV20-1
J: TRBJ2-3
D: TRBD2
DNA: TGCAGTGCTAGCCCTCGTAGCGGGGGTAGCACAGATACGCAGTATTTT
CDR3: CSASPRSGGSTDTQYF

size: few
V: TRBV7-2
J: TRBJ1-1
D: TRBD1
DNA: TGTGCCAGCAGCTTAGAGAGGTCAGGGGGAACCGCTCGAGCTTTCTTT
CDR3: CASSLERSGGTARAFF

size: many
V: TRBV7-8
J: TRBJ1-5
D: .
DNA: TGTGCCAGCAGCTTACTAAGGGAACAGCCCCAGCATTTT
CDR3: CASSLLREQPQHF

size: many
V: TRBV6-6
J: TRBJ1-1
D: TRBD1
DNA: TGTGCCAGCAGACTTGGGACAGGTGGAACTGAAGCTTTCTTT
CDR3: CASRLGTGGTEAFF

size: .
V: TRBV9
J: TRBJ2-1
D: .
DNA: TGTGCCAGCAGCGCCGACCGGACACCCTACAATGAGCAGTTCTTC
CDR3: CASSADRTPYNEQFF

size: .
V: TRBV4-1
J: TRBJ2-3
D: .
DNA: TGCGCCAGCAGCCTCCGGAAGTACAACCCAAGCACAGATACGCAGTATTTT
CDR3: CASSLRKYNPSTDTQYF

size: many
V: TRBV7-9
J: TRBJ1-1
D: TRBD1
DNA: TGTGCCAGCAGCTTAGGGACAGGGGGCGGTTTAGGCACTGAAGCTTTCTTT
CDR3: CASSLGTGGGLGTEAFF

size: many
V: TRBV29-1
J: TRBJ1-5
D: .
DNA: TGCAGCGTTGTCCCAGGGGACGGCAATCAGCCCCAGCATTTT
CDR3: CSVVPGDGNQPQHF

size: many
V: TRBV10-3
J: TRBJ2-3
D: TRBD1
DNA: TGTGCCACCTGGGACAGGGGTGCAGATACGCAGTATTTT
CDR3: CATWDRGADTQYF

size: .
V: TRBV3-1
J: TRBJ2-6
D: .
DNA: TGTGCCAGCAGCCGAGGGGCCAACGTCCTGACTTTC
CDR3: CASSRGANVLTF

size: many
V: TRBV10-3
J: TRBJ2-5
D: TRBD2
DNA: TGTGCCATCGGGGGGGTGGCAGAGACCCAGTACTTC
CDR3: CAIGGVAETQYF

size: once
V: TRBV18
J: TRBJ1-3
D: .
DNA: TGTGCCAGCTCACCACCGGCGACGATCTCTGGAAACACCATATATTTT
CDR3: CASSPPATISGNTIYF

size: few
V: TRBV20-1
J: TRBJ2-7
D: .
DNA: TGCAGTGCTAGTGCCCAGCGGTCCTGCTCCTACGAGCAGTACTTC
CDR3: CSASAQRSCSYEQYF

size: .
V: TRBV10-3
J: TRBJ2-3
D: TRBD1
DNA: TGTGGCATCAGTTCCGCGCCCGGACAGGGAGAGGCAGATACGCAGTATTTT
CDR3: CGISSAPGQGEADTQYF

size: few
V: TRBV10-3
J: TRBJ1-6
D: .
DNA: TGTGCCATCTCTGGGGGACCCAGCTATAATTCACCCCTCCACTTT
CDR3: CAISGGPSYNSPLHF

size: many
V: TRBV7-9
J: TRBJ2-4
D: TRBD1
DNA: TGTGCCAGCAGCTTAAGACAGGGGGTGGAAAACATTCAGTACTTC
CDR3: CASSLRQGVENIQYF

size: many
V: TRBV24-1
J: TRBJ1-4
D: TRBD1
DNA: TGTGCCACGAGAGTAGGGACAGCCTGTGAAAAACTGTTTTTT
CDR3: CATRVGTACEKLFF

size: few
V: TRBV11-2
J: TRBJ1-4
D: TRBD1
DNA: TGTGCCAGCTGCTCCCACCGGGACAGGGTAGTTGAAAAACTGTTTTTT
CDR3: CASCSHRDRVVEKLFF

size: .
V: TRBV5-1
J: TRBJ2-3
D: TRBD2
DNA: TGCGCCAGCGGGGCGGGGGATAGCACAGATACGCAGTATTTT
CDR3: CASGAGDSTDTQYF

size: many
V: TRBV7-9
J: TRBJ1-1
D: TRBD1
DNA: TGTGCCAGCAGCCGGGACAGTTACACTGAAGCTTTCTTT
CDR3: CASSRDSYTEAFF

size: few
V: TRBV12-3/TRBV12-4
J: TRBJ2-5
D: TRBD1
DNA: TGTGCCAGCAGTTTTGGCGCCGGGACAGGGGGTCCCCAAGAGACCCAGTACTTC
CDR3: CASSFGAGTGGPQETQYF

size: many
V: TRBV29-1
J: TRBJ1-2
D: .
DNA: TGCAGCGTTGCAGGCAGCACTAACTATGGCTACACCTTC
CDR3: CSVAGSTNYGYTF

size: .
V: TRBV5-1
J: TRBJ2-3
D: TRBD2
DNA: TGCGCCAGCAGCCTTACTAGCGGGGGGGTTCCTAGCACAGATACGCAGTATTTT
CDR3: CASSLTSGGVPSTDTQYF

size: many
V: TRBV12-3/TRBV12-4
J: TRBJ2-3
D: .
DNA: TGTGCCAGCAGCCCGCGACGGACAGTCACAGATACGCAGTATTTT
CDR3: CASSPRRTVTDTQYF

size: few
V: TRBV15
J: TRBJ2-6
D: .
DNA: TGTGCCACCAGCAGGGACAGTCGTAGCTCTGGGGCCAACGTCCTGACTTTC
CDR3: CATSRDSRSSGANVLTF

size: few
V: TRBV11-2
J: TRBJ2-1
D: .
DNA: TGTGCCAGCAGCTTAGATGTGGCTAGCAATGAGCAGTTCTTC
CDR3: CASSLDVASNEQFF

size: .
V: TRBV20-1
J: TRBJ2-7
D: TRBD2
DNA: TGCAGTGCGATCAGCGGGGGGGGATTCGAGCAGTACTTC
CDR3: CSAISGGGFEQYF